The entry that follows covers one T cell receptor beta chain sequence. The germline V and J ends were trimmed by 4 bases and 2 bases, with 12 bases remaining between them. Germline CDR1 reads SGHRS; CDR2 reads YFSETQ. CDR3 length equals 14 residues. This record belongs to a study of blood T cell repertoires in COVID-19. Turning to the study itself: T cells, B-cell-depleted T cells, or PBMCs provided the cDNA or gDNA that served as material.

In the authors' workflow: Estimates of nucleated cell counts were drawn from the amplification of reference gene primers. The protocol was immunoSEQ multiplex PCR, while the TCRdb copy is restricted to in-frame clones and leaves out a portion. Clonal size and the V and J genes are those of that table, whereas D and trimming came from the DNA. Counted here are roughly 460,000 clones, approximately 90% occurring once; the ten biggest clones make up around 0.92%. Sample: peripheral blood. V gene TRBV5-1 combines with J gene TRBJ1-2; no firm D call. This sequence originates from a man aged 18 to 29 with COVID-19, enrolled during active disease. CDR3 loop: CASSPTSTNYGYTF. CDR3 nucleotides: TGCGCCAGCAGCCCGACATCTACCAACTATGGCTACACCTTC.